This T cell receptor (beta chain) was found in a study of blood T cells in healthy people across ages. This clonotype occurred a few times. The use of a sample-barcoded 5' primer and a J-beta primer mix characterized a second PCR of roughly 7 to 11 cycles. From the 5' RACE reads, TCRdb called clonotypes with MiXCR, one entry per CDR3 protein. Here the sample spans 1 million to 1.2 million distinct CDR3 sequences, about two fifths being singletons. V was pared by 0 bases and J by 11 bases, with 13 bases of the junction left unmatched. The CDR3 is 15 amino acids. Germline V lookup: CDR1 SQVTM, CDR2 ANQGSEA.

The V gene is TRBV29-1, the J gene TRBJ2-5, with 9 positions matching TRBD2. Sequencing was carried out using blood. The TCR was taken from a man aged 18 to 29 in good health. The CDR3 DNA sequence: TGCAGCGTTGAAGATCGGGCGGGGGGGCGCAGTGAGCAGTACTTC. This translates into CSVEDRAGGRSEQYF. Drawing the rest from reference TRBV29-1 and TRBJ2-5, the complete variable domain is SAVISQKPSRDICQRGTSLTIQCQVDSQVTMMFWYRQQPGQSLTLIATANQGSEATYESGFVIDKFPISRPNLTFSTLTVSNMSPEDSSIYLCSVEDRAGGRSEQYFGPGTRLLVL.